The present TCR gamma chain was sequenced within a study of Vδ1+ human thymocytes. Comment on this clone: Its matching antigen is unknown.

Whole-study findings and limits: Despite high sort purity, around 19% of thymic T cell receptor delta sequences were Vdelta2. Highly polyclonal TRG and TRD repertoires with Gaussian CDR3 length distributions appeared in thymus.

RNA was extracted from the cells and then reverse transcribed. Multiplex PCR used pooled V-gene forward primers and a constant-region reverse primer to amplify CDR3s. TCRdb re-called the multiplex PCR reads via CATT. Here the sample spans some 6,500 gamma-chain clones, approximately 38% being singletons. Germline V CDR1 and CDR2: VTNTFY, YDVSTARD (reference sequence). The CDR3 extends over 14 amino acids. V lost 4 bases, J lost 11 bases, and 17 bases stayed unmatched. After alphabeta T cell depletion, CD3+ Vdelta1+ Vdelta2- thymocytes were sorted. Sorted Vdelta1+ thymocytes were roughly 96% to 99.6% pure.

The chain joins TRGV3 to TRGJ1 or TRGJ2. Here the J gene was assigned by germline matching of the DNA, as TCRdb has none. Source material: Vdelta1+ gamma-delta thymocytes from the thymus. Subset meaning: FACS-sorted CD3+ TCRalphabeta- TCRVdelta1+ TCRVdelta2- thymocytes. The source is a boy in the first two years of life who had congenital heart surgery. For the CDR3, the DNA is TGTGCCACCTGGGAAAGGCCGAACCCTGGTGAGAAACTCTTT. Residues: CATWERPNPGEKLF.